The 5 T cell receptor beta chains presented below share a single source sample, sequenced in a study of CD8 T cells in Susac syndrome. The RNA input was about 0.5 to 1 ug, and it was reverse transcribed with random hexamers. TCRdb processed the immunoSEQ multiplex PCR reads anew with MiXCR; each CDR3 protein has one entry. The table includes roughly 140,000 distinct CDR3 sequences, 90% to 95% detected once. The sequenced sample was CD8+ T cells from PBMCs. Receptors originate from a human donor in good health.

This clonotype was seen just once. This chain joins TRBV12-3 or TRBV12-4 and TRBJ2-7; D is uncertain. V was trimmed by 7 bases and J by 4 bases, leaving 14 bases between them. The CDR3 is 13 amino acids. CDR3 coding DNA: TGTGCCAGCACCCTAGGATCCACATACGAGCAGTACTTC. Residues: CASTLGSTYEQYF.

The chain joins TRBV9 to TRBJ2-2; TRBD2 agrees at 7 bases. The CDR3 runs 16 residues. CDR1 and CDR2 (germline): SGDLS, YYNGEE. Unmatched junction bases numbered 7, after V lost 0 bases and J lost 5 bases. As DNA, the CDR3 is TGTGCCAGCAGCGTAGACCCTAGCGGTTCAACCGGGGAGCTGTTTTTT. Translated: CASSVDPSGSTGELFF.

V usage is TRBV20-1 and J usage is TRBJ2-7, with TRBD1 as a possible D gene (6 bases). The CDR3 is 13 amino acids. The ends were cut back, 4 bases at V and 0 bases at J, with 10 bases in the middle. CDR1 and CDR2 from the germline V gene are DFQATT and SNEGSKA (reference sequence). The CDR3 nucleotides read TGCAGTGCTACGTGGACAGCCTCCTACGAGCAGTACTTC. This sequence encodes CSATWTASYEQYF.

This sequence joins TRBV6-6 and TRBJ2-3; either TRBD1 or TRBD2 may supply D (6 bases each). Germline V gene lookup returns CDR1 MNHNY and CDR2 SVGAGI (reference sequence). This CDR3 contains 15 residues. Trimming took 5 bases from V and 5 from J, leaving 17 bases between them. CDR3 sequence: CASSPRDKEGDTQYF. The CDR3, as DNA: TGTGCCAGCAGTCCCCGGGACAAGGAGGGAGATACGCAGTATTTT.

V and J are TRBV7-9 and TRBJ2-5; D is unresolved. Germline CDR1 is SEHNR and CDR2 is FQNEAQ (reference sequence). V was shortened by 4 bases and J by 5 bases, with 14 bases between the two germline ends. The CDR3 spans 14 residues. The CDR3 region is CASSSALPFETQYF. The CDR3 bases are TGTGCCAGCAGCTCCGCACTCCCATTTGAGACCCAGTACTTC.